The T cell receptor beta chain described here comes from a study of blood T cell repertoires in COVID-19. Germline CDR1 is SGHRS and CDR2 is YFSETQ. The CDR3 sequence is 15 residues long. Trimming stripped 4 bases from V and 2 bases from J, with 13 bases between. This clone came up once. Measured with immunoSEQ multiplex PCR; TCRdb has only the in-frame clones, and not every one. The profile shows about 210,000 clones, roughly 89% of them singletons. The sequence was collected from a man aged 55 to 69 who had recovered from COVID-19. The chain uses TRBV5-1 and TRBJ1-5; D gene unclear. The specimen was peripheral blood. The chain's CDR3 is CASSPDGNGNQPQHF. In DNA, the CDR3 is TGCGCCAGCAGCCCGGACGGGAACGGCAATCAGCCCCAGCATTTT. Complete variable domain (other parts from reference TRBV5-1 and TRBJ1-5): KAGVTQTPRYLIKTRGQQVTLSCSPISGHRSVSWYQQTPGQGLQFLFEYFSETQRNKGNFPGRFSGRQFSNSRSEMNVSTLELGDSALYLCASSPDGNGNQPQHFGDGTRLSIL.